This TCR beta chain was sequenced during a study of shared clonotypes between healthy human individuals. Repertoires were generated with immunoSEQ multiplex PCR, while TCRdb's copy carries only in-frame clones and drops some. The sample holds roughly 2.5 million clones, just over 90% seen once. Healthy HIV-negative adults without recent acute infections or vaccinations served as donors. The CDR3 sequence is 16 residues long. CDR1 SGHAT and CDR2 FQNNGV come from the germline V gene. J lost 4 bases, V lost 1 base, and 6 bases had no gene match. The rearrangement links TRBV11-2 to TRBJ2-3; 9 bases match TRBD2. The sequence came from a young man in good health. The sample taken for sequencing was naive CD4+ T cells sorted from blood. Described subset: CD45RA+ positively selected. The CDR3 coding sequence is TGTGCCAGCAGCTTAGCTAGCGGGAAGTGGGCAGATACGCAGTATTTT. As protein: CASSLASGKWADTQYF.